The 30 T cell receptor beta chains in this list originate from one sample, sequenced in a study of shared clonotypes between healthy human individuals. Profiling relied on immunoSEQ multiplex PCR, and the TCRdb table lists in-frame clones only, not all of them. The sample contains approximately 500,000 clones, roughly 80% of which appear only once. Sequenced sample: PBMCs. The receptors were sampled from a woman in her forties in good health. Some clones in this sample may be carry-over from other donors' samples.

The CDR3 here is CASSPDGLASFHEQYF. The CDR3 bases are TGTGCCAGCAGCCCGGACGGACTAGCGAGTTTCCACGAGCAGTACTTC. J is TRBJ2-7 and V is TRBV7-6; 9 bases are a match to TRBD2. V shed 5 bases and J 5 bases; nucleotides not matched to a gene: 13. Germline V gene data show CDR1 as SGHVS and CDR2 as FNYEAQ. The CDR3 has 16 residues. The variable domain in full, completed from reference TRBV7-6 and TRBJ2-7, reads GAGVSQSPRYKVTKRGQDVALRCDPISGHVSLYWYRQALGQGPEFLTYFNYEAQQDKSGLPNDRFSAERPEGSISTLTIQRTEQRDSAMYRCASSPDGLASFHEQYFGPGTRLTVT.

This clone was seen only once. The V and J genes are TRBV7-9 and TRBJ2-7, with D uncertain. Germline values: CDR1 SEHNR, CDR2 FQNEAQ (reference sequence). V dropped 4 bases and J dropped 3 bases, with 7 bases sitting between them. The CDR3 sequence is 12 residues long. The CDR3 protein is CASSSLRYEQYF. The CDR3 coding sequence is TGTGCCAGCAGCTCTCTACGCTACGAGCAGTACTTC.

Here the CDR3 reads CASSYRTDNTGELFF. The CDR3 DNA follows: TGTGCCAGCAGTTACCGGACAGATAACACCGGGGAGCTGTTTTTT. The chain employs TRBV6-5 and TRBJ2-2; D might be TRBD1 (6 bases). Trimming took 2 bases from V and 2 from J, leaving 9 bases between them. The CDR3 consists of 15 residues. CDR1 MNHEY and CDR2 SVGAGI come from the germline V gene.

The CDR3 region is CASSHGQGRNTIYF. The CDR3 DNA follows: TGCGCCAGCAGCCACGGACAGGGTAGAAACACCATATATTTT. The chain joins TRBV5-1 to TRBJ1-3; 8 positions agree with TRBD1. The V and J ends lost 4 bases and 5 bases, in that order; junction bases with no gene match: 5. Germline assignment: CDR1 SGHRS and CDR2 YFSETQ. The CDR3 is 14 amino acids.

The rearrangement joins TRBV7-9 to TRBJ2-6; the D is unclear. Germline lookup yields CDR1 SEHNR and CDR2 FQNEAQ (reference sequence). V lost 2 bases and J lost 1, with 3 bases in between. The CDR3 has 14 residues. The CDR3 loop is CASSLMSGANVLTF. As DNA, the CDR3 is TGTGCCAGCAGCTTAATGTCTGGGGCCAACGTCCTGACTTTC.

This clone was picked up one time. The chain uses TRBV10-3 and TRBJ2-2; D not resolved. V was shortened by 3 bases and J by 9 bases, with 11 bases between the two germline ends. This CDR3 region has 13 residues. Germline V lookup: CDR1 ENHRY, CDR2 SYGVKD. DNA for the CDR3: TGTGCCATCAGTGACAAGCCGAGTCGGGAGCTGTTTTTT. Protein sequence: CAISDKPSRELFF.

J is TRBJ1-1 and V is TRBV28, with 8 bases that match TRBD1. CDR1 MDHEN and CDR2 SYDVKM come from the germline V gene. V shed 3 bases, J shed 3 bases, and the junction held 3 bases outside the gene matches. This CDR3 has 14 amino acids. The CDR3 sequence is CASSFQGAYTEAFF. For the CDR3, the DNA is TGTGCCAGCAGTTTTCAGGGGGCGTACACTGAAGCTTTCTTT.

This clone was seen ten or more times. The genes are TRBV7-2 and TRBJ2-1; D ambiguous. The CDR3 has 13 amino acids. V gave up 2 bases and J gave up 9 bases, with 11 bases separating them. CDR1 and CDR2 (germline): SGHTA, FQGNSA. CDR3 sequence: CASSLNRAGEQFF. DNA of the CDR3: TGTGCCAGCAGCTTAAATCGGGCTGGTGAGCAGTTCTTC.

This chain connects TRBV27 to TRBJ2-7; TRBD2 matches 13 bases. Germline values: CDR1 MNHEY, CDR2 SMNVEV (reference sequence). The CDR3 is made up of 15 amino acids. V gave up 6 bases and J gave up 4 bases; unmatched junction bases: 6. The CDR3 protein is CASSLGTSGKYEQYF. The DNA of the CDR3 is TGTGCCAGCAGCCTCGGGACTAGCGGGAAGTACGAGCAGTACTTC.

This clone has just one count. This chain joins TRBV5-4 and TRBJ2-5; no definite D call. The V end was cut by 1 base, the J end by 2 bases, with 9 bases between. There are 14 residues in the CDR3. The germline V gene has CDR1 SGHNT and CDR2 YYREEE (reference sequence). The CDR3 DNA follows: TGTGCCAGCAGCTTGATAGGGTCGCAAGAGACCCAGTACTTC. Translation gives CASSLIGSQETQYF.

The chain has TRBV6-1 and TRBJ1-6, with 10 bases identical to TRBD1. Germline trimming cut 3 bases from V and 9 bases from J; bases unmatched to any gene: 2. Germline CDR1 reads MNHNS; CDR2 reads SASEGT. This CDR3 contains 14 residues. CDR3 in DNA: TGTGCCAGCAGTGAGACAGGGGGCATTTCACCCCTCCACTTT. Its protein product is CASSETGGISPLHF.

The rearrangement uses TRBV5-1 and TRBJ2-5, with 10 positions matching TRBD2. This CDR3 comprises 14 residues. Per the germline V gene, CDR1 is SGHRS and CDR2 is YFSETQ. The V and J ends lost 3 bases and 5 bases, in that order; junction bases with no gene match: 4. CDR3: CASSYPGLAETQYF. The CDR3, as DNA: TGCGCCAGCAGCTATCCGGGACTAGCGGAGACCCAGTACTTC.

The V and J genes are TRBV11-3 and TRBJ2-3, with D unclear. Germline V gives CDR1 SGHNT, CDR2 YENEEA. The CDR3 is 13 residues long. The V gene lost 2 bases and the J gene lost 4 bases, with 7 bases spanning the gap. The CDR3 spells CASSLSRADTQYF. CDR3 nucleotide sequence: TGTGCCAGCAGCTTAAGCCGGGCAGATACGCAGTATTTT.

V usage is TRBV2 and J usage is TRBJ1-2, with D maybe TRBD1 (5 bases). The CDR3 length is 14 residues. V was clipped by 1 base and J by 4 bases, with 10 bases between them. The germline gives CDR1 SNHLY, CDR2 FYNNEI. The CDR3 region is CASSEEGTSYGYTF. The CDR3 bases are TGTGCCAGCAGTGAAGAAGGGACGTCCTATGGCTACACCTTC.

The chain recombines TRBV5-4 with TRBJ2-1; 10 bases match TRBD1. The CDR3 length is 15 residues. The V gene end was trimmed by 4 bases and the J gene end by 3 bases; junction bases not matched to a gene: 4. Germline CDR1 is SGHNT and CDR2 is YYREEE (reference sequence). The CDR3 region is CASSTGTGDYNEQFF. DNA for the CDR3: TGTGCCAGCAGCACCGGGACAGGGGACTACAATGAGCAGTTCTTC.

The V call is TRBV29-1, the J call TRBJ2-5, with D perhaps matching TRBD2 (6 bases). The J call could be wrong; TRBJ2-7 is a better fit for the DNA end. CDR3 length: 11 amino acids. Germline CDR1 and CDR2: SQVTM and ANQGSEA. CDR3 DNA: TGCAGCGTTGACCGGGGGTACGAGCAGTACTTC. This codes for CSVDRGYEQYF.

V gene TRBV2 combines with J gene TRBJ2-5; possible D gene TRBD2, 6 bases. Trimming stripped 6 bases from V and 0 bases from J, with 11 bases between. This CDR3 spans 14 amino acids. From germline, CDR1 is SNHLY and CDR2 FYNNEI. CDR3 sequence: CASRARGYQETQYF. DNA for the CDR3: TGTGCCAGCAGGGCCCGGGGGTACCAAGAGACCCAGTACTTC. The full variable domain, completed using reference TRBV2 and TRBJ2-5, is EPEVTQTPSHQVTQMGQEVILRCVPISNHLYFYWYRQILGQKVEFLVSFYNNEISEKSEIFDDQFSVERPDGSNFTLKIRSTKLEDSAMYFCASRARGYQETQYFGPGTRLLVL.

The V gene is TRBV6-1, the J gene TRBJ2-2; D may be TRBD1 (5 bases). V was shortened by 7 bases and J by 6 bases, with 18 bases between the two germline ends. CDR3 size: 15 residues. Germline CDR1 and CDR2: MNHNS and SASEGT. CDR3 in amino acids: CASTQGAVGAGELFF. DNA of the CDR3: TGTGCCAGCACCCAGGGCGCGGTAGGTGCCGGGGAGCTGTTTTTT.

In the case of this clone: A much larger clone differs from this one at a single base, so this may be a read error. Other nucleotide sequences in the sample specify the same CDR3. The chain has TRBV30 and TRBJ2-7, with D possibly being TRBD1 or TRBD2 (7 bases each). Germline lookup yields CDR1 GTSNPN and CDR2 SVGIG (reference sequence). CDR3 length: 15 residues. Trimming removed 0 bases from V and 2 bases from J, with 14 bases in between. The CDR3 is CAWSVGQGGPYEQYF. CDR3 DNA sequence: TGTGCCTGGAGTGTAGGGCAGGGGGGGCCCTACGAGCAGTACTTC.

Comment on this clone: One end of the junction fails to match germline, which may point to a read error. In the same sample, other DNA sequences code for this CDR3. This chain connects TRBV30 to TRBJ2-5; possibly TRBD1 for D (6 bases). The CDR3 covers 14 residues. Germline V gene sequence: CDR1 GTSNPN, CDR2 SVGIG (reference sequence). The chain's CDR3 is CAWSRQVRQEAQYF. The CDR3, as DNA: TGTGCCTGGAGTCGACAGGTTCGACAAGAGGCCCAGTACTTC.

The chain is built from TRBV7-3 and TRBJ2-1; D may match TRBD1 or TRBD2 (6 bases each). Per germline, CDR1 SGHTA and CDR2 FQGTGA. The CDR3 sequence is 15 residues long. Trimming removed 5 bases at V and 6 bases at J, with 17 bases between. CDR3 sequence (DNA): TGTGCCAGCAGCCCCCGACTAGGGGGGATCAATGAGCAGTTCTTC. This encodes CASSPRLGGINEQFF.

The CDR3 DNA reads TGTGCCAGCACTAGCGGGGGAAACACAGATACGCAGTATTTT. It is translated as CASTSGGNTDTQYF. The gene calls are TRBV6-5 and TRBJ2-3; 10 positions agree with TRBD2. Germline loops: CDR1 MNHEY, CDR2 SVGAGI. Trimming cost V 7 bases and J 2 bases; bases outside gene matches: 3. The CDR3 is made up of 14 amino acids.

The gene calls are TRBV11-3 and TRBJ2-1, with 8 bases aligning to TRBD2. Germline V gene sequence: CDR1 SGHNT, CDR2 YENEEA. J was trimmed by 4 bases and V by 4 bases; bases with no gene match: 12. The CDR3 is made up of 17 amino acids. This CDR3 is CASSSGEGLAGYNEQFF. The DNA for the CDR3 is TGTGCCAGCAGCTCAGGGGAGGGTCTAGCGGGTTACAATGAGCAGTTCTTC.

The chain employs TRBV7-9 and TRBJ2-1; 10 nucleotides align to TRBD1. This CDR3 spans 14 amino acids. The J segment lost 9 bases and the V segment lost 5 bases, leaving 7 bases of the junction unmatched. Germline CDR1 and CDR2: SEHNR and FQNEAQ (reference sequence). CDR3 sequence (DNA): TGTGCCAGCAGCCCCGATGGACAGGGGGGTGAGCAGTTCTTC. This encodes CASSPDGQGGEQFF.

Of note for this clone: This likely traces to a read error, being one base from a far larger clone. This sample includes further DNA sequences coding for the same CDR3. The CDR3 protein is CAISDPTGGEQYF. Written as DNA, the CDR3 is TGTGCCATCAGTGACCCGACAGGCGGGGAGCAGTACTTC. The chain has TRBV10-3 and TRBJ2-7, with D tentatively TRBD1 (6 bases). Germline V gene sequence: CDR1 ENHRY, CDR2 SYGVKD. The CDR3 is 13 amino acids. Trimming took 3 bases from V and 7 from J, leaving 13 bases between them.

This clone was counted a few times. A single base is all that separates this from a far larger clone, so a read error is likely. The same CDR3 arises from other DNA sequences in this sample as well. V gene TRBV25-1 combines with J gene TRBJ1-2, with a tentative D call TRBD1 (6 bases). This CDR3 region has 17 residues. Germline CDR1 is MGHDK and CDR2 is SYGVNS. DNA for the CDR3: TGCGCCAGCAGTGAAGAGCCAGGGGCCGATTCTGGCTATGGCTACACCTTC. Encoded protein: CASSEEPGADSGYGYTF.

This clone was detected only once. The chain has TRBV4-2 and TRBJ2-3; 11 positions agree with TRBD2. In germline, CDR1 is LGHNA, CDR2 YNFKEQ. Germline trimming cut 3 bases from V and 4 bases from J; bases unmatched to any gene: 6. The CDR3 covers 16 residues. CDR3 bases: TGTGCCAGCAGCCAGGAACTAGCGGGAGTGTCAGATACGCAGTATTTT. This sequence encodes CASSQELAGVSDTQYF.

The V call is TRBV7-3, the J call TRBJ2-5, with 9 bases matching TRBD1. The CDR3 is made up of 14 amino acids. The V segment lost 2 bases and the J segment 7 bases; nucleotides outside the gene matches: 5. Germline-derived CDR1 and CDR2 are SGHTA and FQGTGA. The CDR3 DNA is TGTGCCAGCAGCTTAGGCCAGGGACAGGGGACCCAGTACTTC. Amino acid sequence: CASSLGQGQGTQYF.

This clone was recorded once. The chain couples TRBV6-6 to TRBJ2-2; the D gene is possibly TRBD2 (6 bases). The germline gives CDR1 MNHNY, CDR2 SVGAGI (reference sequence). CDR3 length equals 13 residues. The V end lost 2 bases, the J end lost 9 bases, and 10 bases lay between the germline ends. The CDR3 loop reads CASSYREDRELFF. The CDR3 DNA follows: TGTGCCAGCAGTTACAGGGAGGACAGGGAGCTGTTTTTT.

CDR3 residues: CASSLEVIGELFF. DNA for the CDR3: TGTGCCAGCAGCTTAGAGGTGATCGGGGAGCTGTTTTTT. The chain has TRBV11-3 and TRBJ2-2; D is unclear. This CDR3 comprises 13 residues. Germline V CDR1 and CDR2: SGHNT, YENEEA. V dropped 0 bases and J dropped 7 bases, with 6 bases sitting between them.